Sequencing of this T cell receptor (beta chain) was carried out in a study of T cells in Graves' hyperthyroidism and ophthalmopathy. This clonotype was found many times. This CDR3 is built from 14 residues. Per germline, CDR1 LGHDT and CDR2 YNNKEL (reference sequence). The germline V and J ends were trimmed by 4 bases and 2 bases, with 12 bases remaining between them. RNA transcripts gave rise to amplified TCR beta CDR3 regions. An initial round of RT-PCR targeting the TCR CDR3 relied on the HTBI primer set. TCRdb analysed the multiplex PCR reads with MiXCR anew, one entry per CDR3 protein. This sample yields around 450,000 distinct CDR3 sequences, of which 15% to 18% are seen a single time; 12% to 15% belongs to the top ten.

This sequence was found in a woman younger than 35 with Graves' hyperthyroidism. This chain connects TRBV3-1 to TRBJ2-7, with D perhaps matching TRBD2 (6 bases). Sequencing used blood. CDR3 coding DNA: TGTGCCAGCAGCCTAGCGGTCGCGACCTACGAGCAGTACTTC. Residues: CASSLAVATYEQYF.